This entry lists 24 T cell receptor beta chains sequenced from one sample in a study of shared clonotypes between healthy human individuals. Only in-frame clones appear in the TCRdb table, and some are missing; sequencing was by immunoSEQ multiplex PCR. The profile shows nearly 1,000,000 clones, 76% of them singletons. Sequenced material: memory CD4+ T cells sorted from blood. The sample's subset: CD45RA-negative fraction. Receptor source: a man younger than 35 in good health.

CDR3 DNA: TGTGCCAGCAGCTTACGACAGGCGAGCTCTGGAAACACCATATATTTT. It translates to CASSLRQASSGNTIYF. This chain uses TRBV7-2 with TRBJ1-3; perhaps TRBD1 as D (6 bases). Germline V gene data show CDR1 as SGHTA and CDR2 as FQGNSA. This CDR3 has 16 amino acids. V was pared by 2 bases and J by 0 bases, with 11 bases between.

The chain joins TRBV6-1 to TRBJ2-2, with TRBD2 as a possible D gene (5 bases). Germline V gene lookup returns CDR1 MNHNS and CDR2 SASEGT. Trimming stripped 7 bases from V and 5 bases from J, with 8 bases between. The CDR3 sequence is 12 residues long. The CDR3 DNA reads as TGTGCCAGCATGAGGGTAACCGGGGAGCTGTTTTTT. Its translation: CASMRVTGELFF.

This chain connects TRBV11-3 to TRBJ2-3; D is perhaps TRBD2 (5 bases). V was pared by 5 bases and J by 0 bases, with 12 bases between. This CDR3 is built from 15 residues. CDR1 and CDR2 from the germline V gene are SGHNT and YENEEA. The CDR3 sequence is CASSPGERSTDTQYF. The CDR3 nucleotides read TGTGCCAGCAGCCCTGGGGAGCGGAGCACAGATACGCAGTATTTT.

In this sample, this clone turned up a few times. The V gene is TRBV5-1, the J gene TRBJ2-7, with unresolved D. Germline lookup yields CDR1 SGHRS and CDR2 YFSETQ. V was clipped by 0 bases and J by 4 bases, with 8 bases between them. The CDR3 is 13 residues long. For the CDR3, the DNA is TGCGCCAGCAGCTTGGGGGATCAATACGAGCAGTACTTC. Protein: CASSLGDQYEQYF.

This rearrangement joins TRBV7-3 to TRBJ2-7; 10 nucleotides align to TRBD1. The CDR3 contains 14 residues. The germline gives CDR1 SGHTA, CDR2 FQGTGA. Trimming at V came to 5 bases and at J to 7 bases, leaving 8 bases not matched to a gene. CDR3 nucleotides: TGTGCCAGCAGCCCCCGGGACAGGGGTGAAGAGCAGTACTTC. This sequence encodes CASSPRDRGEEQYF. Variable domain in full (rest from reference TRBV7-3 and TRBJ2-7): GAGVSQTPSNKVTEKGKYVELRCDPISGHTALYWYRQSLGQGPEFLIYFQGTGAADDSGLPNDRFFAVRPEGSVSTLKIQRTERGDSAVYLCASSPRDRGEEQYFGPGTRLTVT.

The V call is TRBV7-2, the J call TRBJ2-1, with TRBD2 matching 11 bases. J gave up 10 bases and V 4 bases, and 6 bases lay outside the gene matches. Germline V gives CDR1 SGHTA, CDR2 FQGNSA. This CDR3 comprises 14 residues. Here the CDR3 DNA reads TGTGCCAGCAGCTGGGGACTAGCGGTAGAGGAGCAGTTCTTC. Its translation: CASSWGLAVEEQFF.

On this clone: At the DNA level, this CDR3 is encoded by other sequences in the same sample as well. V is TRBV18 and J is TRBJ2-5, with no clear D. Germline-derived CDR1 and CDR2 are KGHSH and LQKENI. V was shortened by 3 bases and J by 0 bases, with 5 bases between the two germline ends. The CDR3 covers 13 residues. CDR3 region: CASSPGYQETQYF. The CDR3 DNA is TGTGCCAGCTCACCTGGCTACCAAGAGACCCAGTACTTC.

This chain connects TRBV30 to TRBJ1-1; 8 nucleotides align to TRBD1. Germline lookup yields CDR1 GTSNPN and CDR2 SVGIG (reference sequence). There are 14 residues in the CDR3. The V and J ends lost 0 bases and 5 bases, in that order; junction bases with no gene match: 5. DNA for the CDR3: TGTGCCTGGAGTGTATCAGGGGGCGGGACTGAAGCTTTCTTT. Amino acid sequence: CAWSVSGGGTEAFF. Full variable domain (missing parts from reference TRBV30 and TRBJ1-1): SQTIHQWPATLVQPVGSPLSLECTVEGTSNPNLYWYRQAAGRGLQLLFYSVGIGQISSEVPQNLSASRPQDRQFILSSKKLLLSDSGFYLCAWSVSGGGTEAFFGQGTRLTVV.

Details on this clone: The identical CDR3 is also encoded by other nucleotide sequences in the sample. The gene calls are TRBV18 and TRBJ1-1, with a weak D call TRBD1 (5 bases). Germline V gene data show CDR1 as KGHSH and CDR2 as LQKENI. V lost 3 bases to trimming and J lost 0 bases, with 5 bases between them. The CDR3 loop spans 13 amino acids. CDR3 in DNA: TGTGCCAGCTCACCGGGACTGAACACTGAAGCTTTCTTT. This encodes CASSPGLNTEAFF. The whole variable domain, filled in from reference TRBV18 and TRBJ1-1, reads NAGVMQNPRHLVRRRGQEARLRCSPMKGHSHVYWYRQLPEEGLKFMVYLQKENIIDESGMPKERFSAEFPKEGPSILRIQQVVRGDSAAYFCASSPGLNTEAFFGQGTRLTVV.

This clone was counted only a few times. The J gene is TRBJ2-3, the V gene TRBV19; possibly TRBD2 for D (6 bases). This CDR3 spans 14 amino acids. The germline V and J ends were trimmed by 5 bases and 5 bases, with 14 bases remaining between them. CDR1 is LNHDA and CDR2 is SQIVND in the germline V gene (reference sequence). The chain's CDR3 is CASSFSAGGDTQYF. The CDR3 DNA follows: TGTGCCAGTAGTTTCTCCGCCGGGGGAGATACGCAGTATTTT.

A note on this clone: One end of the junction does not line up with germline, which may come from a read error. In nucleotides, the CDR3 is TGTGCCAGCAGCTTGGGACAGGGGTTCACCAGGGAGCTGTTTTTT. Translation gives CASSLGQGFTRELFF. The rearrangement uses TRBV5-8 and TRBJ2-2; 8 bases are a match to TRBD1. The CDR3 length is 15 residues. Germline assignment: CDR1 SGHTS and CDR2 YDEGEE.

The count of this clone is one. At the DNA level, this CDR3 is encoded by other sequences in the same sample as well. The rearrangement links TRBV14 to TRBJ2-7, with TRBD1 matching 8 bases. The germline V gene encodes CDR1 SGHDN and CDR2 FVKESK. Unmatched junction bases numbered 3, after V lost 5 bases and J lost 6 bases. This CDR3 region has 12 residues. The CDR3 loop is CASSRTGIEQYF. The CDR3 region has the DNA TGTGCCAGCAGCAGGACAGGGATCGAGCAGTACTTC.

The V gene is TRBV30, the J gene TRBJ1-1; 7 nucleotides agree with TRBD1. Germline V lookup: CDR1 GTSNPN, CDR2 SVGIG (reference sequence). V shed 3 bases and J 3 bases; nucleotides not matched to a gene: 16. The CDR3 runs to 17 residues. CDR3 sequence (DNA): TGTGCCTGGAGCGCGGACAGGCTATCGGTCCGGGACACTGAAGCTTTCTTT. It codes for CAWSADRLSVRDTEAFF.

The chain uses TRBV18 and TRBJ2-1; D is ambiguous. Germline CDR1 reads KGHSH; CDR2 reads LQKENI. CDR3 size: 15 residues. The V end lost 1 base, the J end lost 4 bases, and 11 bases lay between the germline ends. The CDR3 spells CASSPREKQYNEQFF. The CDR3 nucleotides are TGTGCCAGCTCACCACGGGAAAAACAGTACAATGAGCAGTTCTTC.

This clone turned up a few times. The sample carries other DNA sequences with the same CDR3. The V call is TRBV6-6, the J call TRBJ2-7, with a weak D call TRBD1 (6 bases). Germline assignment: CDR1 MNHNY and CDR2 SVGAGI (reference sequence). Trimming shortened V by 0 bases and J by 3 bases, and 6 bases separated the two germline ends. This CDR3 has 13 amino acids. The CDR3 nucleotides are TGTGCCAGCAGTTACTCGGACAGCTACGAGCAGTACTTC. Protein: CASSYSDSYEQYF.

The J gene is TRBJ1-2, the V gene TRBV6-1; D remains unclear. Germline CDR1 MNHNS, CDR2 SASEGT. Trimming stripped 5 bases from V and 1 base from J, with 5 bases between. The CDR3 is made up of 12 amino acids. CDR3 nucleotides: TGTGCCAGCAGTTTACTTAACTATGGCTACACCTTC. It encodes CASSLLNYGYTF.

V gene TRBV25-1 combines with J gene TRBJ2-3, with D possibly matching TRBD2 (6 bases). Trimming took off 4 bases at V and 4 bases at J, with 21 bases between the two ends. CDR1 MGHDK and CDR2 SYGVNS come from the germline V gene. This CDR3 has 17 residues. The CDR3 here is CASSGGVGGSRADTQYF. DNA of the CDR3: TGTGCCAGCAGTGGGGGGGTTGGAGGGAGTAGGGCAGATACGCAGTATTTT. Combining the CDR3 with reference TRBV25-1 and TRBJ2-3 gives the whole variable domain EADIYQTPRYLVIGTGKKITLECSQTMGHDKMYWYQQDPGMELHLIHYSYGVNSTEKGDLSSESTVSRIRTEHFPLTLESARPSHTSQYLCASSGGVGGSRADTQYFGPGTRLTVL.

The rearrangement links TRBV7-2 to TRBJ1-1; 7 bases fit TRBD1. Trimming took 7 bases from V and 1 from J; bases not matched to a gene: 6. The CDR3 is made up of 14 amino acids. Germline CDR1 is SGHTA and CDR2 is FQGNSA. CDR3 DNA: TGTGCCAGCAAACTACAGGGGACGAACACTGAAGCTTTCTTT. It specifies CASKLQGTNTEAFF.

The chain links TRBV5-1 to TRBJ2-1; TRBD2 is a possible D gene (6 bases). CDR1 is SGHRS, CDR2 YFSETQ, per germline. V shed 1 base and J shed 0 bases, with 14 bases lying between them. The CDR3 is made up of 17 amino acids. CDR3 amino acids: CASSLRSGGASYNEQFF. The CDR3, as DNA: TGCGCCAGCAGCTTGAGGAGCGGCGGGGCCTCCTACAATGAGCAGTTCTTC.

The rearrangement joins TRBV11-2 to TRBJ1-1; D uncertain. The CDR3 loop spans 16 amino acids. Germline V gene lookup returns CDR1 SGHAT and CDR2 FQNNGV. V shed 3 bases and J shed 1 base, with 15 bases lying between them. The CDR3 here is CASSFNLGIGNTEAFF. The CDR3 DNA is TGTGCCAGCAGCTTTAACCTCGGGATCGGGAACACTGAAGCTTTCTTT.

This chain connects TRBV9 to TRBJ1-6; a weak D match, TRBD1 (5 bases). CDR3 size: 15 residues. Germline-derived CDR1 and CDR2 are SGDLS and YYNGEE. V gave up 0 bases and J gave up 8 bases, with 12 bases separating them. CDR3 DNA sequence: TGTGCCAGCAGCGTAGGGGGCGGGATAGATTCACCCCTCCACTTT. Its translation: CASSVGGGIDSPLHF.

This clone has just a few counts. The rearrangement uses TRBV7-2 and TRBJ2-3, with 12 bases fitting TRBD2. The CDR3 spans 15 residues. The germline CDR1 and CDR2 sequences are SGHTA and FQGNSA. The V and J ends lost 5 bases and 5 bases, in that order; junction bases with no gene match: 5. Here the CDR3 DNA reads TGTGCCAGCAGCATAACACTAGCGGGAGGAGATACGCAGTATTTT. Translation: CASSITLAGGDTQYF.

This chain joins TRBV6-5 and TRBJ2-3; 9 positions agree with TRBD2. This CDR3 is 15 amino acids long. Germline V CDR1 and CDR2: MNHEY, SVGAGI. The V gene end was trimmed by 6 bases and the J gene end by 1 base; junction bases not matched to a gene: 5. The CDR3 region has the DNA TGTGCCAGCAGCCGCGGGGGGGGCGGCACAGATACGCAGTATTTT. This codes for CASSRGGGGTDTQYF.

The chain's CDR3 is CASSIGTVSGNTIYF. DNA of the CDR3: TGTGCCAGCAGCATCGGGACAGTCTCTGGAAACACCATATATTTT. This rearrangement joins TRBV5-6 to TRBJ1-3; 7 bases match TRBD1. In germline, CDR1 is SGHDT, CDR2 YYEEEE. With V trimmed by 4 bases and J by 0 bases, 4 bases remained unmatched. This CDR3 has 15 amino acids.